The rows below give T cell receptor beta chains drawn from one sample of a study of glioma-infiltrating T cells after dendritic cell vaccination. Using immunoSEQ multiplex PCR, the repertoire was profiled, and TCRdb retains in-frame clones only, with some absent. The sample contains 85,000 to 95,000 clones, 65% to 90% of which appear only once. Sequences were derived from blood, sampled before dendritic cell vaccination. Every receptor here comes from a human donor with glioblastoma. The CDR3 runs from the conserved cysteine through the conserved F or W. D genes are given only for firm matches. The size field is filled for only some rows; it gives once, few, many or a size class.

TRBV28	TRBJ1-2	TRBD1	NA	12	CASSRDRYGYTF	TGTGCCAGCAGCCGGGACAGATATGGCTACACCTTC
TRBV6-5	TRBJ1-1	TRBD1	NA	14	CASSPDRVNTEAFF	TGTGCCAGCAGCCCCGACAGGGTGAACACTGAAGCTTTCTTT
TRBV9	TRBJ2-3	TRBD2	once	18	CASSVARASGGTTDTQYF	TGTGCCAGCAGCGTAGCTAGGGCTAGCGGGGGGACCACAGATACGCAGTATTTT
TRBV5-1	TRBJ1-2	NA	once	14	CASSLVGVSGGYTF	TGCGCCAGCAGCTTGGTCGGGGTGTCGGGTGGCTACACCTTC
TRBV5-1	TRBJ2-4	NA	NA	12	CASSFDLTIQYF	TGCGCCAGCAGCTTCGACTTGACCATTCAGTACTTC
TRBV29-1	TRBJ1-3	TRBD1	NA	13	CSVDSGGGNTIYF	TGCAGCGTTGATTCAGGGGGTGGAAACACCATATATTTT
TRBV4-1	TRBJ2-7	TRBD2	NA	17	CASSQGHGRGEMGEQYF	TGCGCCAGCAGCCAAGGTCATGGGCGGGGGGAAATGGGAGAGCAGTACTTC
TRBV23-1	TRBJ1-3	NA	NA	15	CASSPPEGSGNTIYF	TGCGCCAGCAGTCCCCCTGAGGGCTCTGGAAACACCATATATTTT
TRBV5-5	TRBJ1-1	NA	few	14	CASSQESGNTEAFF	TGCGCCAGCAGCCAAGAATCGGGTAACACTGAAGCTTTCTTT
TRBV7-2	TRBJ1-3	NA	NA	14	CASSRGGSGNTIYF	TGTGCCAGCAGCCGAGGGGGCTCTGGAAACACCATATATTTT
TRBV6-5	TRBJ2-3	TRBD1	NA	15	CASSYATGGTDTQYF	TGTGCCAGCAGTTACGCGACAGGGGGCACAGATACGCAGTATTTT
TRBV7-2	TRBJ2-7	TRBD2	NA	18	CASSSRETGLAGPYEQYF	TGTGCCAGCAGCTCACGAGAAACAGGACTAGCGGGCCCCTACGAGCAGTACTTC
TRBV9	TRBJ2-5	TRBD1	NA	16	CASSVGGGLLQETQYF	TGTGCCAGCAGCGTAGGAGGGGGCCTGCTACAAGAGACCCAGTACTTC
TRBV4-1	TRBJ2-7	TRBD1	once	14	CASSRMTGGVEQYF	TGCGCCAGCAGCAGGATGACAGGGGGGGTCGAGCAGTACTTC
TRBV20-1	TRBJ2-1	NA	NA	11	CSANRRGEQFF	TGCAGTGCCAATCGCCGGGGTGAGCAGTTCTTC
TRBV14	TRBJ2-1	TRBD2	NA	18	CASSRIPLAGSSYNEQFF	TGTGCCAGCAGCCGCATCCCCCTAGCGGGTAGCTCCTACAATGAGCAGTTCTTC
TRBV11-2	TRBJ2-2	TRBD1	NA	15	CASNRDRGNTGELFF	TGTGCCAGCAACAGGGACAGGGGAAACACCGGGGAGCTGTTTTTT
TRBV4-1	TRBJ1-1	NA	few	13	CASSRGMNTEAFF	TGCGCCAGCAGCCGAGGGATGAACACTGAAGCTTTCTTT
TRBV28	TRBJ2-5	TRBD2	NA	17	CASSAGTSGRVRETQYF	TGTGCCAGCAGTGCCGGGACTAGCGGGAGGGTTAGGGAGACCCAGTACTTC
TRBV29-1	TRBJ2-5	TRBD1	NA	14	CSVADRGGVETQYF	TGCAGCGTTGCAGACAGGGGTGGGGTAGAGACCCAGTACTTC
TRBV29-1	TRBJ2-1	TRBD2	NA	13	CSATSGGGYEQFF	TGCAGCGCCACTAGCGGGGGTGGGTATGAGCAGTTCTTC
TRBV6-6	TRBJ1-2	NA	NA	15	CASTDGPTQGYGYTF	TGTGCCAGCACCGACGGTCCTACCCAGGGCTATGGCTACACCTTC
TRBV27	TRBJ1-1	NA	NA	15	CASSLSKAGRTEAFF	TGTGCCAGCAGTTTATCGAAGGCAGGGCGGACTGAAGCTTTCTTT
TRBV19	TRBJ2-5	NA	NA	12	CATTGSQETQYF	TGTGCCACAACAGGGTCCCAAGAGACCCAGTACTTC
TRBV6-5	TRBJ1-6	NA	once	16	CASSYSTSGPASPLHF	TGTGCCAGCAGTTACTCGACTTCAGGGCCAGCTTCACCCCTCCACTTT
TRBV11-2	TRBJ1-5	NA	NA	15	CASSPGLGDNQPQHF	TGTGCCAGCTCCCCCGGCCTGGGAGACAATCAGCCCCAGCATTTT
TRBV7-9	TRBJ1-3	TRBD1	few	13	CASSFPQGDTIYF	TGTGCCAGCAGCTTCCCGCAGGGGGACACCATATATTTT
TRBV28	TRBJ2-7	TRBD2	NA	14	CASSLSGGSYEQYF	TGTGCCAGCAGTTTAAGCGGGGGCTCCTACGAGCAGTACTTC
TRBV18	TRBJ1-1	NA	NA	17	CASSPPTGGLGNTEAFF	TGTGCCAGCTCACCACCCACCGGGGGGCTTGGGAACACTGAAGCTTTCTTT
TRBV25-1	TRBJ2-3	TRBD1	NA	14	CASSPTGNTDTQYF	TGTGCCAGCAGCCCGACAGGGAACACAGATACGCAGTATTTT
TRBV6-6	TRBJ2-3	NA	NA	14	CASSYGQPTDTQYF	TGTGCCAGCAGTTACGGGCAGCCCACAGATACGCAGTATTTT